This T cell receptor (beta chain) was found in a study of T cell responses to AZD1222 COVID-19 vaccine. Overall study results and limits: Females made up more of the donors, who were largely white British, and clonal diversity may have come out too low. Regions 160-218 and 743-854 held dominance among vaccine-associated CD4 TCRs, which spanned spike. Breadth and depth of Spike-specific TCRs rose after two AZD1222 doses.

The CDR3 is made up of 13 amino acids. CDR1 and CDR2 from the germline V gene are SGHRS and YFSETQ. Trimming shortened V by 5 bases and J by 5 bases, and 13 bases separated the two germline ends. Pooled in the analysis were second doses at about 4 or about 12 weeks. Sequencing used immunoSEQ multiplex PCR; TCRdb keeps in-frame clones, though not all of them. The sample holds roughly 100,000 clones, roughly 86% seen once. This clone was observed once. Its specificity is unknown. The V call is TRBV5-1, the J call TRBJ2-5, with D unclear. The sequencing used peripheral blood, collected 28 days after the second AZD1222 dose. The sequence derives from an adult who received the AZD1222 COVID-19 vaccine. The CDR3 DNA reads TGCGCCAGCAGGAGATCTGACGGGGAGACCCAGTACTTC. This encodes CASRRSDGETQYF. Full variable domain (missing parts from reference TRBV5-1 and TRBJ2-5): KAGVTQTPRYLIKTRGQQVTLSCSPISGHRSVSWYQQTPGQGLQFLFEYFSETQRNKGNFPGRFSGRQFSNSRSEMNVSTLELGDSALYLCASRRSDGETQYFGPGTRLLVL.